The next 5 T cell receptor beta chains were all read from a single sample in a study of OX40 agonist ivuxolimab in advanced cancers. Generated by immunoSEQ multiplex PCR, the TCRdb table keeps only in-frame clones and is missing some. The sample carries tens of thousands of clones, approximately 86% recorded once. Material: CD4+ or CD8+ T cells sorted from blood, obtained in a trial of the OX40 agonist ivuxolimab. These receptors came from an adult with an advanced solid tumor such as melanoma, head and neck, liver or kidney cancer.

The CDR3 bases are TGTGCCAGCAGTGAATCGGGGAAGGACGAGCAGTACTTC. This codes for CASSESGKDEQYF. The rearrangement joins TRBV6-1 to TRBJ2-7; D might be TRBD2 (5 bases). V was pared by 2 bases and J by 5 bases, with 10 bases between. Germline values: CDR1 MNHNS, CDR2 SASEGT. The CDR3 loop spans 13 amino acids.

The chain is built from TRBV29-1 and TRBJ2-7, with TRBD2 matching 7 bases. Germline CDR1 reads SQVTM; CDR2 reads ANQGSEA. CDR3 length equals 15 residues. V dropped 3 bases and J dropped 0; count of bases not matched to a gene: 8. This CDR3 reads CSVELVGGSSYEQYF. The CDR3 DNA follows: TGCAGCGTTGAGTTAGTGGGAGGGAGCTCCTACGAGCAGTACTTC.

The chain links TRBV18 to TRBJ1-1; D is uncertain. The CDR3 covers 13 residues. CDR1 and CDR2 (germline): KGHSH, LQKENI. Trimming took 0 bases from V and 1 from J, leaving 3 bases between them. The CDR3 DNA reads TGTGCCAGCTCACCACCGGGGAACACTGAAGCTTTCTTT. Its protein is CASSPPGNTEAFF.

This clone was observed a few times. CDR3 coding DNA: TGTGCCAGCAGTTTAAGTTGGTCGCGCCCAGTGGCTTTCTTT. It translates to CASSLSWSRPVAFF. The rearrangement links TRBV27 to TRBJ1-1, with D unclear. CDR3 size: 14 residues. Germline CDR1 MNHEY, CDR2 SMNVEV (reference sequence). Trimming removed 2 bases at V and 11 bases at J, with 18 bases between.

This chain uses TRBV5-8 with TRBJ2-7; 8 bases agree with TRBD1. J gave up 3 bases and V 4 bases, and 3 bases lay outside the gene matches. The CDR3 has 13 amino acids. Per germline, CDR1 SGHTS and CDR2 YDEGEE. The CDR3 protein is CASSRDRSYEQYF. Written as DNA, the CDR3 is TGTGCCAGCAGCCGGGACAGGAGCTACGAGCAGTACTTC.